These 2 T cell receptor beta chains were all obtained from the same sample, sequenced in a study of blood T cell repertoires in COVID-19. Method: immunoSEQ multiplex PCR; TCRdb's copy keeps in-frame clones and lacks some. The sample contains about 69,000 clones, 90% of which appear only once. Sequencing was done on a sample of peripheral blood. These receptors all stem from a woman aged 18-29 years with acute or convalescent COVID-19.

The chain couples TRBV2 to TRBJ2-1, with D uncertain. V lost 6 bases and J lost 2, with 8 bases in between. Per the germline V gene, CDR1 is SNHLY and CDR2 is FYNNEI. This CDR3 spans 13 amino acids. DNA for the CDR3: TGTGCCAGCAGCCAGGTAGCCTACAATGAGCAGTTCTTC. Protein sequence: CASSQVAYNEQFF.

The V gene is TRBV19, the J gene TRBJ2-2; 8 positions match TRBD1. Germline assignment: CDR1 LNHDA and CDR2 SQIVND (reference sequence). The CDR3 sequence is 14 residues long. Trimming at V came to 7 bases and at J to 1 base, leaving 2 bases not matched to a gene. CDR3 loop: CASNTGGNTGELFF. CDR3 in DNA: TGTGCCAGTAACACAGGGGGGAACACCGGGGAGCTGTTTTTT.